This TCR beta chain emerged from a study of blood T cell repertoires in COVID-19. Study-level background: Acute-phase and convalescent COVID-19 samples originated in the United States, Italy and Spain. T cells, B-cell-depleted T cells, or PBMCs provided the cDNA or gDNA that served as material.

Only one count was recorded for this clone. As originally analysed: Quantification of nucleated cells was approximated via reference gene primer amplification. Some clones are missing from TCRdb's copy, which holds only in-frame ones; the method was immunoSEQ multiplex PCR. The V and J calls and clone size were taken over from that table, and D and trimming were inferred from the DNA. The sample yields approximately 100,000 clones, approximately 81% seen once. The CDR3 runs 14 residues. Trimming left V 0 bases short and J 5 bases short, with 11 bases between. From germline, CDR1 is SGHRS and CDR2 YFSETQ.

Sequencing input: peripheral blood. The sequence was obtained from a man aged 55-75 years with acute or convalescent COVID-19. The J gene is TRBJ1-2, the V gene TRBV5-1; weak D call: TRBD1 (6 bases). The CDR3 protein is CASSLVGTLYGYTF. CDR3 DNA sequence: TGCGCCAGCAGCTTGGTAGGGACACTTTATGGCTACACCTTC.